The 25 T cell receptor beta chains in this list originate from one sample, sequenced in a study of OX40 agonist ivuxolimab in advanced cancers. TCRdb keeps only in-frame clones here, not all; method: immunoSEQ multiplex PCR. The table has several thousand clones, roughly 89% seen once. Sequenced here: CD4+ or CD8+ T cells sorted from blood, sampled in a trial of the OX40 agonist ivuxolimab. The source of these receptors is an adult with an advanced solid tumor such as melanoma, head and neck, liver or kidney cancer.

The V and J genes are TRBV10-3 and TRBJ2-1; TRBD2 matches at 9 bases. The CDR3 loop spans 15 amino acids. V dropped 7 bases and J dropped 3; count of bases not matched to a gene: 7. The germline gives CDR1 ENHRY, CDR2 SYGVKD. The CDR3 loop is CAITLREGLYNEQFF. For the CDR3, the DNA is TGTGCCATCACGTTGCGGGAGGGCCTCTACAATGAGCAGTTCTTC.

The V gene is TRBV7-9, the J gene TRBJ2-5; tentative D call: TRBD2 (7 bases). Germline CDR1 SEHNR, CDR2 FQNEAQ (reference sequence). Deletions cut 2 bases from V and 3 bases from J, with 19 bases between. CDR3 size: 17 residues. The CDR3 coding sequence is TGTGCCAGCAGCTTAAGCGGGGCGGGGCAGGGGAAAGAGACCCAGTACTTC. Translation: CASSLSGAGQGKETQYF.

The chain combines TRBV7-3 with TRBJ2-5; D remains unclear. V lost 2 bases, J lost 1 base, and 5 bases lay in between. The germline V gene encodes CDR1 SGHTA and CDR2 FQGTGA. This CDR3 comprises 13 residues. The CDR3 spells CASSLGFQETQYF. As DNA, the CDR3 is TGTGCCAGCAGCTTAGGATTCCAAGAGACCCAGTACTTC.

The CDR3 region is CASSRGLAAYNEQFF. DNA of the CDR3: TGTGCCAGCAGCAGAGGACTAGCGGCCTACAATGAGCAGTTCTTC. The V call is TRBV7-7, the J call TRBJ2-1; 10 bases are shared with TRBD2. V was pared by 5 bases and J by 2 bases, with 3 bases of the junction left unmatched. Per the germline V gene, CDR1 is SSHAT and CDR2 is FNYEAQ (reference sequence). There are 15 residues in the CDR3.

The rearrangement links TRBV11-3 to TRBJ2-1, with TRBD2 identical over 8 bases. CDR1 and CDR2 from the germline V gene are SGHNT and YENEEA. The CDR3 loop spans 15 amino acids. The J segment lost 7 bases and the V segment lost 1 base, leaving 6 bases of the junction unmatched. This CDR3 reads CASSLGAGGGNEQFF. CDR3 in DNA: TGTGCCAGCAGCTTAGGTGCGGGAGGTGGGAATGAGCAGTTCTTC.

This clone showed up just once. V usage is TRBV2 and J usage is TRBJ2-1, with D perhaps TRBD2 (6 bases). The CDR3 runs 13 residues. Germline CDR1 reads SNHLY; CDR2 reads FYNNEI. The germline V and J ends were trimmed by 4 bases and 5 bases, with 9 bases remaining between them. The CDR3 sequence: CASSVREDNEQFF. In DNA form, the CDR3 reads TGTGCCAGCAGTGTGAGGGAGGACAATGAGCAGTTCTTC.

The chain carries TRBV4-2 and TRBJ2-6; D not resolved. The V end was cut by 4 bases, the J end by 2 bases, with 15 bases between. Germline V lookup: CDR1 LGHNA, CDR2 YNFKEQ. The CDR3 runs 17 residues. The CDR3 coding sequence is TGTGCCAGCAGCCCAGAGGATAGTAGGACTGGGGCCAACGTCCTGACTTTC. Protein: CASSPEDSRTGANVLTF.

The rearrangement uses TRBV7-9 and TRBJ1-1; 7 positions agree with TRBD1. After removal of 1 base from V and 4 bases from J, the junction contained 3 bases not matched to a gene. The CDR3 runs to 14 residues. Germline CDR1 is SEHNR and CDR2 is FQNEAQ (reference sequence). The CDR3 here is CASSLGEGATEAFF. For the CDR3, the DNA is TGTGCCAGCAGCTTAGGAGAGGGGGCCACTGAAGCTTTCTTT.

The V call is TRBV23-1, the J call TRBJ1-3; tentative D call: TRBD1 (6 bases). TRBV23-1 is an open reading frame whose function is uncertain. The length of the CDR3 is 16 residues. Deletions cut 3 bases from V and 3 bases from J, with 15 bases between. CDR3 coding DNA: TGCGCCAGCAGTCAGCGTGGACAGCTAGGTGGAAACACCATATATTTT. Translation: CASSQRGQLGGNTIYF.

The chain combines TRBV6-1 with TRBJ1-4; no clear D gene. The V gene's germline CDR1 is MNHNS and CDR2 SASEGT. V lost 0 bases and J 5 bases, leaving 10 bases between the germline ends. This CDR3 spans 15 amino acids. CDR3 in amino acids: CASSEAYQINEKLFF. Written as DNA, the CDR3 is TGTGCCAGCAGTGAAGCCTATCAGATAAATGAAAAACTGTTTTTT.

This clone was detected once. The rearrangement links TRBV6-6 to TRBJ1-1; 7 bases fit TRBD1. The ends lost 5 bases at V and 8 bases at J; junction bases unmatched: 5. CDR1 and CDR2 from the germline V gene are MNHNY and SVGAGI (reference sequence). The CDR3 loop spans 12 amino acids. The chain's CDR3 is CASSAQGREAFF. The CDR3 DNA reads as TGTGCCAGCAGTGCACAGGGGAGGGAAGCTTTCTTT.

This clone was observed a single time. The genes are TRBV9 and TRBJ2-1; D gene unclear. This CDR3 has 19 residues. The V gene lost 0 bases and the J gene lost 0 bases, with 19 bases spanning the gap. CDR1 is SGDLS, CDR2 YYNGEE, per germline. The CDR3 DNA reads TGTGCCAGCAGCGTAGCCTTTAAATCGGGCAGTAGCTCCTACAATGAGCAGTTCTTC. This gives the protein CASSVAFKSGSSSYNEQFF.

The rearrangement joins TRBV29-1 to TRBJ1-1; 7 nucleotides match TRBD1. V lost 4 bases to trimming and J lost 3 bases; unmatched junction nucleotides: 5. The CDR3 spans 13 residues. Germline V CDR1 and CDR2: SQVTM, ANQGSEA. The CDR3 coding sequence is TGCAGCGTTGTCAGAGACAGGGACACTGAAGCTTTCTTT. As protein: CSVVRDRDTEAFF.

The chain couples TRBV19 to TRBJ2-3; TRBD1 or TRBD2 may be the D gene (6 bases each). The CDR3 runs to 16 residues. CDR1 and CDR2 from the germline V gene are LNHDA and SQIVND (reference sequence). V was cut by 3 bases and J by 2 bases, with 15 bases left in between. The chain's CDR3 is CASSIGRWTVTDTQYF. CDR3 bases: TGTGCCAGTAGTATTGGGAGGTGGACAGTCACAGATACGCAGTATTTT.

Concerning this clone itself: Other DNA sequences of this sample code for an identical CDR3. J is TRBJ1-3 and V is TRBV5-1, with a tentative D call TRBD1 (5 bases). Trimming left V 0 bases short and J 5 bases short, with 15 bases between. The length of the CDR3 is 16 residues. The germline gives CDR1 SGHRS, CDR2 YFSETQ. The CDR3, as DNA: TGCGCCAGCAGCTTGGAGTCAGGGCTCACTAGAAACACCATATATTTT. Amino acid sequence: CASSLESGLTRNTIYF.

The chain combines TRBV30 with TRBJ2-3; 10 nucleotides align to TRBD1. Per the germline V gene, CDR1 is GTSNPN and CDR2 is SVGIG (reference sequence). With 5 bases clipped from V and 1 base from J, the junction kept 3 bases outside the gene matches. The CDR3 spans 14 residues. This CDR3 is CAWDRGLRTDTQYF. CDR3 coding DNA: TGTGCCTGGGACAGGGGGCTTCGCACAGATACGCAGTATTTT.

This rearrangement joins TRBV9 to TRBJ2-3, with 7 bases identical to TRBD2. CDR3 length equals 17 residues. The germline CDR1 and CDR2 sequences are SGDLS and YYNGEE. Trimming took 4 bases from V and 2 from J; bases not matched to a gene: 13. The DNA of the CDR3 is TGTGCCAGCAGCCCTCAAGCAGGACTAGAAAACACAGATACGCAGTATTTT. Its protein product is CASSPQAGLENTDTQYF.

This chain links TRBV5-1 with TRBJ2-7, with TRBD1 matching over 9 bases. Trimming removed 3 bases from V and 2 bases from J; junction bases left unmatched: 3. CDR1 and CDR2 (germline): SGHRS, YFSETQ. This CDR3 is 14 amino acids long. CDR3 amino acids: CASSYGQGPYEQYF. In DNA form, the CDR3 reads TGCGCCAGCAGCTACGGACAGGGGCCCTACGAGCAGTACTTC.

This clone has a handful of counts. This chain links TRBV2 with TRBJ1-1; possible D gene TRBD1, 5 bases. Germline V lookup: CDR1 SNHLY, CDR2 FYNNEI. The CDR3 is 14 amino acids. Between the trimmed V and J ends, which lost 6 bases and 0 bases, there was a span of 11 bases. CDR3 region: CASRKQEMNTEAFF. CDR3 DNA: TGTGCCAGCAGGAAACAGGAGATGAACACTGAAGCTTTCTTT. Together with reference TRBV2 and TRBJ1-1, the CDR3 gives the full variable domain: EPEVTQTPSHQVTQMGQEVILRCVPISNHLYFYWYRQILGQKVEFLVSFYNNEISEKSEIFDDQFSVERPDGSNFTLKIRSTKLEDSAMYFCASRKQEMNTEAFFGQGTRLTVV.

The chain recombines TRBV7-8 with TRBJ2-7; 9 bases align to TRBD2. Germline CDR1 and CDR2: SGHVS and FQNEAQ. J was trimmed by 5 bases and V by 5 bases; bases with no gene match: 10. The CDR3 covers 15 residues. The CDR3 nucleotides are TGTGCCAGCAGCGCGGGAGGGACAGTAATCCACGAGCAGTACTTC. It specifies CASSAGGTVIHEQYF. Full variable domain (outside the CDR3, taken from reference TRBV7-8 and TRBJ2-7): GAGVSQSPRYKVAKRGQDVALRCDPISGHVSLFWYQQALGQGPEFLTYFQNEAQLDKSGLPSDRFFAERPEGSVSTLKIQRTQQEDSAVYLCASSAGGTVIHEQYFGPGTRLTVT.

This chain uses TRBV6-1 with TRBJ1-5, with 8 bases aligning to TRBD1. The CDR3 is 14 amino acids. The trim removed 6 bases at V and 6 bases at J, leaving 7 bases unmatched. Germline CDR1 reads MNHNS; CDR2 reads SASEGT. In DNA form, the CDR3 reads TGTGCCAGCAGCTGGACAGGGAGGGTTCAGCCCCAGCATTTT. As protein: CASSWTGRVQPQHF.

This sequence joins TRBV10-2 and TRBJ1-2, with no clear D. With 4 bases removed from V and 6 bases from J, the gap between germline ends came to 18 bases. The CDR3 runs to 15 residues. Germline V gene sequence: CDR1 WSHSY, CDR2 SAAADI. In nucleotides, the CDR3 is TGCGCCAGCAGTGCAATCGGAGGCGGGAGGGATGGCTACACCTTC. Translated: CASSAIGGGRDGYTF.

The genes are TRBV15 and TRBJ1-1, with TRBD1 identical over 9 bases. Germline-derived CDR1 and CDR2 are LNHNV and YYDKDF (reference sequence). The CDR3 spans 15 residues. The J segment lost 1 base and the V segment lost 2 bases, leaving 2 bases of the junction unmatched. CDR3 sequence reads: CATSRMGQGNTEAFF. CDR3 bases: TGTGCCACCAGCAGAATGGGACAGGGGAACACTGAAGCTTTCTTT. The complete variable domain, with remaining parts taken from reference TRBV15 and TRBJ1-1, reads DAMVIQNPRYQVTQFGKPVTLSCSQTLNHNVMYWYQQKSSQAPKLLFHYYDKDFNNEADTPDNFQSRRPNTSFCFLDIRSPGLGDTAMYLCATSRMGQGNTEAFFGQGTRLTVV.

The J gene is TRBJ2-2, the V gene TRBV19; D is possibly TRBD2 (5 bases). The CDR3 spans 16 residues. Germline V gives CDR1 LNHDA, CDR2 SQIVND (reference sequence). The ends were cut back, 5 bases at V and 1 base at J, with 14 bases in the middle. CDR3 sequence reads: CASSGWGARNTGELFF. The DNA for the CDR3 is TGTGCCAGTAGTGGCTGGGGAGCAAGGAACACCGGGGAGCTGTTTTTT.

The V and J genes are TRBV5-1 and TRBJ2-3; 14 bases agree with TRBD2. The CDR3 sequence is 19 residues long. Looked up from germline, CDR1 is SGHRS and CDR2 is YFSETQ. V lost 0 bases, J lost 5 bases, and 11 bases stayed unmatched. The CDR3 bases are TGCGCCAGCAGCTTGGGGACTAGCGGGAGGCCTTGGGACGGAGATACGCAGTATTTT. This codes for CASSLGTSGRPWDGDTQYF.